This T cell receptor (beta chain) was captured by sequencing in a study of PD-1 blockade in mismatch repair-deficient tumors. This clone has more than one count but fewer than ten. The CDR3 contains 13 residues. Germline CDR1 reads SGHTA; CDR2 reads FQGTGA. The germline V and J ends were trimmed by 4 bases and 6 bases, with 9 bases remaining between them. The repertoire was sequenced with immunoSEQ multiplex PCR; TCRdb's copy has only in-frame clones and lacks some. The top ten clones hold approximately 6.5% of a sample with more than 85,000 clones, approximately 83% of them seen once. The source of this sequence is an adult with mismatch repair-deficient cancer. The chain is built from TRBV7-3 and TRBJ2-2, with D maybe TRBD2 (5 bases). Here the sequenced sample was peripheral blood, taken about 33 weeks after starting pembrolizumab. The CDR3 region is CASSSTLAGELFF. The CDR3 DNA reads TGTGCCAGCAGCTCTACACTAGCCGGGGAGCTGTTTTTT.